This T cell receptor (beta chain) is from a study of blood T cell repertoires in COVID-19. The germline gives CDR1 LGHDT, CDR2 YNNKEL (reference sequence). This CDR3 contains 15 residues. With 4 bases clipped from V and 2 bases from J, the junction kept 4 bases outside the gene matches. Either two negative PCRs, clearance, or symptom resolution qualified Cohort 3 donors as recovered. Only in-frame clones appear in the TCRdb table, and some are missing; sequencing was by immunoSEQ multiplex PCR. In the table there are hundreds of thousands of clones, approximately 86% of which are singletons. The V gene is TRBV3-1 (or the pseudogene TRBV3-2), the J gene TRBJ2-3; 9 bases map to TRBD1. The sample was PBMCs or T cells enriched from blood (not recorded which). The source of this sequence is a woman aged 45-65 years who had recovered from COVID-19. The CDR3 region has the DNA TGTGCCAGCAGCCTGGGACAGGGCCCCACAGATACGCAGTATTTT. The encoded protein is CASSLGQGPTDTQYF.